These 21 T cell receptor beta chains were all obtained from the same sample, sequenced in a study of molecular identifiers for immune sequencing clone quantification. TCRdb reprocessed the PCR reads with MiXCR, giving one entry per CDR3 protein. The profile shows around 300,000 distinct CDR3 sequences, about a quarter of them singletons. Source material: naive CD8+ T cells from blood, with Jurkat cell RNA spiked in. Subset meaning: FACS-sorted CD8+CD4-CCR7+CD45RA+ naive T cells. The receptors come from a human donor in good health. Some libraries in this study had Jurkat cell RNA spiked in.

This clonotype was detected a few times. The J gene is TRBJ2-7, the V gene TRBV4-3; D might be TRBD1 or TRBD2, each matching 5 bases. V lost 0 bases, J lost 0 bases, and 12 bases lay in between. Per germline, CDR1 LGHNA and CDR2 YSLEER. CDR3 length equals 16 residues. CDR3 sequence reads: CASSQERAGSSYEQYF. The CDR3 DNA sequence: TGCGCCAGCAGCCAAGAAAGGGCAGGGAGCTCCTACGAGCAGTACTTC.

Concerning this clonotype itself: This may be a read error, as it is one base from a much larger clone. The chain links TRBV7-4 to TRBJ2-5; D could derive from TRBD1 or TRBD2 (5 bases each). The CDR3 covers 16 residues. CDR1 is SGHVT and CDR2 is SQSDAQ in the germline V gene. The CDR3 is CASSLAWTGAQETRYF. The CDR3, as DNA: TGTGCCAGCAGCTTAGCTTGGACCGGGGCCCAAGAGACCCGGTACTTC.

The genes are TRBV25-1 and TRBJ1-1; 7 bases agree with TRBD1. The CDR3 contains 15 residues. The J segment lost 1 base and the V segment lost 3 bases, leaving 5 bases of the junction unmatched. Germline V gene data show CDR1 as MGHDK and CDR2 as SYGVNS. For the CDR3, the DNA is TGTGCCAGCAGTGACGGGACAGTTACGAACACTGAAGCTTTCTTT. This gives the protein CASSDGTVTNTEAFF. The whole variable domain, filled in from reference TRBV25-1 and TRBJ1-1, reads EADIYQTPRYLVIGTGKKITLECSQTMGHDKMYWYQQDPGMELHLIHYSYGVNSTEKGDLSSESTVSRIRTEHFPLTLESARPSHTSQYLCASSDGTVTNTEAFFGQGTRLTVV.

There are many counts of this clonotype. The DNA of the CDR3 is TGTGCCAGCAGTTTATCCAGCCTAAATGAAAAACTGTTTTTT. As protein: CASSLSSLNEKLFF. The chain uses TRBV28 and TRBJ1-4; D uncertain. CDR1 and CDR2 (germline): MDHEN, SYDVKM. Trimming cost V 1 base and J 5 bases, with 8 bases left between them. The CDR3 totals 14 residues.

Of note for this clonotype: A much larger clone sits a single nucleotide away, making a read error possible. The chain combines TRBV29-1 with TRBJ1-2; 7 positions agree with TRBD1. Germline V lookup: CDR1 SQVTM, CDR2 ANQGSEA. The CDR3 totals 14 residues. CDR3 sequence: CGVDRDTSNYGYTF. Written as DNA, the CDR3 is TGCGGCGTTGACAGGGACACTTCTAACTATGGCTACACCTTC.

In this sample, this clonotype turned up a few times. This chain connects TRBV6-5 to TRBJ2-3, with D uncertain. V lost 0 bases, J lost 4 bases, and 11 bases lay in between. CDR3 length: 15 amino acids. CDR1 is MNHEY, CDR2 SVGAGI, per germline. CDR3 sequence reads: CASSYSSSVADTQYF. CDR3 coding DNA: TGTGCCAGCAGTTACTCGAGCTCAGTGGCAGATACGCAGTATTTT.

This clonotype was detected ten times or more. The chain uses TRBV4-1 and TRBJ2-7; 9 bases line up with TRBD1. This CDR3 has 13 residues. J gave up 6 bases and V 3 bases, and 3 bases lay outside the gene matches. Germline values: CDR1 MGHRA, CDR2 YSYEKL. CDR3 amino acids: CASSQGQGFEQYF. The CDR3 DNA sequence: TGCGCCAGCAGCCAGGGACAGGGCTTCGAGCAGTACTTC.

A note on this clonotype: A much bigger clone sits one base away, suggesting this may be a read error. This chain joins TRBV7-9 and TRBJ2-7, with a possible D match to TRBD2 (6 bases). CDR3 length: 14 residues. Trimming took off 5 bases at V and 9 bases at J, with 20 bases between the two ends. CDR1 and CDR2 (germline): SEHNR, FQNEAQ (reference sequence). The CDR3 DNA follows: TGTGCCAGCAGCAGGCCGGGAGTATGGAACGCGCAGTACTTC. The encoded protein is CASSRPGVWNAQYF.

This clonotype turned up a few times. The chain links TRBV27 to TRBJ2-2, with D possibly being TRBD1 (6 bases). Per the germline V gene, CDR1 is MNHEY and CDR2 is SMNVEV (reference sequence). There are 13 residues in the CDR3. Between the trimmed V and J ends, which lost 1 base and 10 bases, there was a span of 10 bases. CDR3 region: CASSLFRQAELFF. CDR3 DNA: TGTGCCAGCAGTTTATTTCGACAGGCGGAGCTGTTTTTT.

The rearrangement uses TRBV19 and TRBJ1-2; D is perhaps TRBD1 (6 bases). The germline gives CDR1 LNHDA, CDR2 SQIVND (reference sequence). This CDR3 is built from 17 residues. Trimming shortened V by 3 bases and J by 4 bases, and 21 bases separated the two germline ends. The CDR3: CASSIPERTGAIYGYTF. The CDR3 DNA reads as TGTGCCAGTAGTATTCCAGAACGGACGGGGGCTATCTATGGCTACACCTTC.

This clonotype was detected ten times or more. The rearrangement joins TRBV6-5 to TRBJ2-1; D ambiguous. This CDR3 has 16 residues. V was pared by 2 bases and J by 4 bases, with 15 bases between. Per the germline V gene, CDR1 is MNHEY and CDR2 is SVGAGI. The CDR3 sequence is CASSYGGITDYNEQFF. The CDR3 region has the DNA TGTGCCAGCAGTTACGGTGGGATAACCGATTACAATGAGCAGTTCTTC.

This clonotype was found a few times. The chain combines TRBV20-1 with TRBJ2-7, with TRBD2 as a possible D gene (5 bases). The germline CDR1 and CDR2 sequences are DFQATT and SNEGSKA (reference sequence). There are 13 residues in the CDR3. V lost 6 bases, J lost 0 bases, and 12 bases lay in between. In DNA form, the CDR3 reads TGCAGTGCGCAACTAGTAAACTCCTACGAGCAGTACTTC. It codes for CSAQLVNSYEQYF.

The CDR3 DNA reads as TGTGCTAGTGGTTTAGTTAACCAAGAGACCCAGTACTTC. It specifies CASGLVNQETQYF. The rearrangement joins TRBV12-5 to TRBJ2-5; unclear D gene. This CDR3 comprises 13 residues. V was trimmed by 3 bases and J by 0 bases, leaving 5 bases between them. The germline CDR1 and CDR2 sequences are LGHNT and FRNRAP.

This clonotype has at least ten counts. The chain is built from TRBV7-9 and TRBJ2-7; no firm D call. Trimming removed 5 bases at V and 3 bases at J, with 8 bases between. Looked up from germline, CDR1 is SEHNR and CDR2 is FQNEAQ (reference sequence). The CDR3 is 12 residues long. For the CDR3, the DNA is TGTGCCAGCAGCCACCTCAACTACGAGCAGTACTTC. This sequence encodes CASSHLNYEQYF. Based on the CDR3 plus reference TRBV7-9 and TRBJ2-7, the full variable domain is DTGVSQNPRHKITKRGQNVTFRCDPISEHNRLYWYRQTLGQGPEFLTYFQNEAQLEKSRLLSDRFSAERPKGSFSTLEIQRTEQGDSAMYLCASSHLNYEQYFGPGTRLTVT.

This clonotype is a singleton in its sample. The chain recombines TRBV7-2 with TRBJ2-5; TRBD2 might be the D (6 bases). CDR3 length: 15 residues. V gave up 4 bases and J gave up 2 bases, with 14 bases separating them. Germline V gene sequence: CDR1 SGHTA, CDR2 FQGNSA. CDR3 in DNA: TGTGCCAGCAGCTACGGGAGTCCGCGACAAGAGACCCAGTACTTC. Amino acid sequence: CASSYGSPRQETQYF.

This clonotype has just a few counts. The genes are TRBV6-2 or TRBV6-3 and TRBJ2-3, with D tentatively TRBD1 (6 bases). CDR3 length: 16 residues. Trimming took off 6 bases at V and 0 bases at J, with 16 bases between the two ends. Germline CDR1 is MNHEY and CDR2 is SVGEGT. The CDR3 region is CASRPVPGQSTDTQYF. CDR3 nucleotide sequence: TGTGCCAGCAGGCCGGTTCCGGGACAAAGCACAGATACGCAGTATTTT.

The table lists this clonotype with a few counts. The chain combines TRBV19 with TRBJ2-5; D is possibly TRBD1 (6 bases). V lost 9 bases and J lost 4, with 15 bases in between. Germline values: CDR1 LNHDA, CDR2 SQIVND (reference sequence). This CDR3 is built from 13 residues. CDR3 residues: CASTDRVGETQYF. The CDR3, as DNA: TGTGCCAGCACGGACAGAGTAGGAGAGACCCAGTACTTC.

This clonotype was counted only a few times. The rearrangement links TRBV27 to TRBJ2-2; 7 bases align to TRBD2. Germline V CDR1 and CDR2: MNHEY, SMNVEV (reference sequence). The CDR3 has 17 amino acids. J lost 3 bases, V lost 2 bases, and 9 bases had no gene match. The CDR3: CASSLPRASGHTGELFF. The CDR3 DNA reads TGTGCCAGCAGTTTACCCAGGGCTAGCGGCCACACCGGGGAGCTGTTTTTT.

This clonotype was counted many times. The chain carries TRBV29-1 and TRBJ2-3, with 8 bases identical to TRBD2. The CDR3 is made up of 15 amino acids. The V gene's germline CDR1 is SQVTM and CDR2 ANQGSEA. Trimming removed 3 bases from V and 6 bases from J; junction bases left unmatched: 11. In DNA form, the CDR3 reads TGCAGCGTTGATTCCGGGACTAGGAAATGGGATACGCAGTATTTT. It encodes CSVDSGTRKWDTQYF.

The chain carries TRBV6-5 and TRBJ2-1, with 10 bases fitting TRBD2. V was pared by 2 bases and J by 4 bases, with 2 bases of the junction left unmatched. The germline V gene has CDR1 MNHEY and CDR2 SVGAGI. This CDR3 comprises 15 residues. For the CDR3, the DNA is TGTGCCAGCAGTTACATTAGCGGGAGGTACAATGAGCAGTTCTTC. Encoded protein: CASSYISGRYNEQFF.

This clonotype was seen many times. The chain employs TRBV6-2 or TRBV6-3 and TRBJ2-2; D uncertain. The length of the CDR3 is 13 residues. Germline V gene sequence: CDR1 MNHEY, CDR2 SVGEGT. V was cut by 5 bases and J by 1 base, with 5 bases left in between. The CDR3 sequence: CASSHVNTGELFF. The CDR3 DNA reads TGTGCCAGCAGTCATGTGAACACCGGGGAGCTGTTTTTT.